Here is one T cell receptor (beta chain) with its context. Its antigen is not known. Profiling relied on immunoSEQ multiplex PCR, and the TCRdb table lists in-frame clones only, not all of them. In the table there are over 95,000 clones, roughly nine tenths of which are singletons. This record comes from a study of T cell responses to AZD1222 COVID-19 vaccine. The CDR3 runs 14 residues. CDR1 and CDR2 from the germline V gene are SEHNR and FQNEAQ (reference sequence). The J segment lost 6 bases and the V segment lost 1 base, leaving 6 bases of the junction unmatched. Study-wide findings and caveats: Baseline seropositivity occurred in only a handful of AZD1222 recipients.

The TCR originated in an adult who received the AZD1222 COVID-19 vaccine. The sequenced sample was peripheral blood, obtained 28 days after the second AZD1222 dose. The chain uses TRBV7-9 and TRBJ2-7, with TRBD1 matching 7 bases. CDR3 region: CASSLGQAGGEQYF. CDR3 nucleotides: TGTGCCAGCAGCTTAGGACAGGCAGGGGGCGAGCAGTACTTC.